In its sample, the clone carrying this T cell receptor beta chain was seen a few times. Positive selection with magnetic beads achieved the isolation of CD4+ and CD8+ cells, followed by a flow cytometry check of purity. The data derive from a study of somatic mutations in cytotoxic T cells in rheumatoid arthritis. TCRdb's copy holds only in-frame clones and misses some; the assay was immunoSEQ multiplex PCR. Here the sample spans under 15,000 clones, around 80% being singletons. The CDR3 length is 15 residues. Germline V gene sequence: CDR1 LNHDA, CDR2 SQIVND (reference sequence). V lost 9 bases, J lost 3 bases, and 12 bases stayed unmatched.

The specimen sequenced was CD8+ T cells sorted from blood. This receptor was obtained from a man aged 50-59 years in good health. J is TRBJ2-7 and V is TRBV19; 9 positions match TRBD2. This CDR3 is CARILRAGGRYEQYF. CDR3 bases: TGTGCCAGGATCCTCCGAGCGGGAGGACGCTACGAGCAGTACTTC.